This T cell receptor (beta chain) comes out of a study of blood T cells in healthy people across ages. General study results and limits: Roughly linearly, TCR beta diversity per million T cells fell as age increased. Relative to aged donors, long-lived donors carried more naive CD4+ cells and displayed higher diversity.

The use of a sample-barcoded 5' primer and a J-beta primer mix characterized a second PCR of about 6 to 11 cycles. Each cDNA molecule received a tag from a template-switch adaptor that had 12 random nucleotides. TCRdb ran MiXCR on the 5' RACE reads and lists one entry per CDR3 protein. The table shows roughly 1,500,000 distinct CDR3 sequences, with roughly 30% occurring only once. This clonotype was seen only a few times. What it recognizes is unknown. The CDR3 totals 17 residues. V shed 3 bases, J shed 0 bases, and the junction held 6 bases outside the gene matches. Caucasian individuals from Russia who were healthy and aged about 6 to 90 acted as donors.

J is TRBJ1-3 and V is TRBV12-3 or TRBV12-4, with 9 bases that match TRBD1. The sequence was obtained from a woman in her thirties in good health. Sample: blood. The CDR3 DNA reads as TGTGCCAGCAGTTTTGTGGGACAGGGTCGCTCTGGAAACACCATATATTTT. Residues: CASSFVGQGRSGNTIYF.